The 14 T cell receptor beta chains below were found in one sample sequenced in a study of tumour-infiltrating T cells in Burkitt lymphoma. The protocol was immunoSEQ multiplex PCR, while the TCRdb copy is restricted to in-frame clones and leaves out a portion. Of a few hundred clones in the sample, roughly 97% were seen once. The sample comprised tumor tissue. The source of these receptors is a human donor with Burkitt lymphoma.

The CDR3 DNA reads as TGTGCCAGCACCCCTCTCTTGACAGGCACAGATACGCAGTATTTT. Protein sequence: CASTPLLTGTDTQYF. The V and J genes are TRBV28 and TRBJ2-3; D is possibly TRBD1 (5 bases). Trimming took 7 bases from V and 1 from J, leaving 15 bases between them. This CDR3 spans 15 amino acids. The V gene's germline CDR1 is MDHEN and CDR2 SYDVKM.

This sequence joins TRBV27 and TRBJ2-7, with D maybe TRBD1 (5 bases). Deletions cut 1 base from V and 4 bases from J, with 11 bases between. The CDR3 extends over 14 amino acids. Germline assignment: CDR1 MNHEY and CDR2 SMNVEV (reference sequence). The CDR3 bases are TGTGCCAGCAGTTTATACAGGCTGGGTTACGAGCAGTACTTC. The encoded protein is CASSLYRLGYEQYF.

The chain recombines TRBV5-7 with TRBJ2-6, with unresolved D. TRBV5-7 is placed among ORFs of uncertain function. The CDR3 contains 15 residues. V shed 7 bases and J shed 5 bases, with 16 bases lying between them. Here the CDR3 DNA reads TGTGCCAGCCATTGCGTACAAAGTCGGGCCAACGTCCTGACTTTC. Translating gives CASHCVQSRANVLTF.

The genes are TRBV28 and TRBJ1-2, with a tentative D call TRBD1 (5 bases). Deletions cut 6 bases from V and 1 base from J, with 12 bases between. CDR3 length: 14 residues. Germline assignment: CDR1 MDHEN and CDR2 SYDVKM. The DNA of the CDR3 is TGTGCCAGCAGCCCCGGGGGAGTTAACTATGGCTACACCTTC. It encodes CASSPGGVNYGYTF.

This chain joins TRBV30 and TRBJ2-7; unclear D gene. The CDR3 runs 13 residues. Germline CDR1 and CDR2: GTSNPN and SVGIG (reference sequence). V lost 2 bases and J lost 6, with 14 bases in between. The CDR3 DNA is TGTGCCTGGAGTACTGATTACTGGGGCGAGCAGTACTTC. This codes for CAWSTDYWGEQYF.

This rearrangement joins TRBV5-1 to TRBJ2-3; D ambiguous. Germline values: CDR1 SGHRS, CDR2 YFSETQ. The CDR3 is 12 amino acids. V was pared by 3 bases and J by 6 bases, with 8 bases between. CDR3 DNA sequence: TGCGCCAGCAGCTCCCTGGCGGATACGCAGTATTTT. This translates into CASSSLADTQYF.

This clone has a single count. V is TRBV19 and J is TRBJ1-5; no clear D. The germline V gene has CDR1 LNHDA and CDR2 SQIVND (reference sequence). Trimming shortened V by 3 bases and J by 4 bases, and 13 bases separated the two germline ends. CDR3 size: 15 residues. The CDR3 sequence: CASSIPGNLNQPQHF. The CDR3 DNA reads as TGTGCCAGTAGTATTCCAGGTAACCTTAATCAGCCCCAGCATTTT. The complete variable domain, with remaining parts taken from reference TRBV19 and TRBJ1-5, reads DGGITQSPKYLFRKEGQNVTLSCEQNLNHDAMYWYRQDPGQGLRLIYYSQIVNDFQKGDIAEGYSVSREKKESFPLTVTSAQKNPTAFYLCASSIPGNLNQPQHFGDGTRLSIL.

This rearrangement joins TRBV13 to TRBJ2-1; perhaps TRBD2 as D (5 bases). Germline CDR1 and CDR2: PRHDT and FYEKMQ (reference sequence). The CDR3 totals 15 residues. V was trimmed by 2 bases and J by 0 bases, leaving 8 bases between them. CDR3 sequence: CASSLLGSSYNEQFF. The CDR3 region has the DNA TGTGCCAGCAGCTTATTAGGGAGCTCCTACAATGAGCAGTTCTTC.

CDR3 nucleotides: TGCGCCAGCAGCGTCAGGACTAGCGGGGGCACCTACAATGAGCAGTTCTTC. Amino acid sequence: CASSVRTSGGTYNEQFF. The chain couples TRBV5-1 to TRBJ2-1; TRBD2 aligns across 13 bases. The J segment lost 2 bases and the V segment lost 4 bases, leaving 6 bases of the junction unmatched. In germline, CDR1 is SGHRS, CDR2 YFSETQ. The CDR3 contains 17 residues.

The chain has TRBV4-1 and TRBJ2-1; D perhaps matches TRBD1 (5 bases). The CDR3 has 14 residues. Per germline, CDR1 MGHRA and CDR2 YSYEKL. Between the trimmed V and J ends, which lost 4 bases and 16 bases, there was a span of 23 bases. In DNA, the CDR3 is TGCGCCAGCAGCCCAGAGTTTGCGGCCAGGGAAATCTTCTTC. Its translation: CASSPEFAAREIFF.

This chain uses TRBV11-2 with TRBJ1-2; 8 bases map to TRBD1. Germline V gives CDR1 SGHAT, CDR2 FQNNGV. The CDR3 runs to 14 residues. V shed 6 bases, J shed 4 bases, and the junction held 7 bases outside the gene matches. CDR3 nucleotides: TGTGCCAGCAGGCAGGGGGCAGGGGGCTATGGCTACACCTTC. Its protein is CASRQGAGGYGYTF.

The V and J genes are TRBV7-9 and TRBJ2-5, with a tentative D call TRBD1 (6 bases). The CDR3 runs to 14 residues. The V gene lost 5 bases and the J gene lost 5 bases, with 15 bases spanning the gap. Per germline, CDR1 SEHNR and CDR2 FQNEAQ (reference sequence). The CDR3 DNA sequence: TGTGCCAGCAGCCACAGGGCCCAAAGGGAGACCCAGTACTTC. Its translation is CASSHRAQRETQYF.

V and J are TRBV7-2 and TRBJ2-5; D might be TRBD1 or TRBD2, each matching 5 bases. The germline V gene encodes CDR1 SGHTA and CDR2 FQGNSA. This CDR3 contains 14 residues. V was clipped by 0 bases and J by 7 bases, with 12 bases between them. DNA of the CDR3: TGTGCCAGCAGCTTAGCGGGGGACCGGGGGACCCAGTACTTC. It yields the protein CASSLAGDRGTQYF.

The chain has TRBV6-1 and TRBJ2-7; maybe TRBD1 (5 bases). Trimming took off 0 bases at V and 6 bases at J, with 15 bases between the two ends. The CDR3 is 15 amino acids. The germline gives CDR1 MNHNS, CDR2 SASEGT. The CDR3 is CASSEALRVGLEQYF. In DNA form, the CDR3 reads TGTGCCAGCAGTGAAGCGCTTCGTGTGGGGCTCGAGCAGTACTTC.